One sample yielded the 6 T cell receptor beta chains listed below, sequenced in a study of human versus mouse CDR3 diversity and MHC coevolution. Clones were read by immunoSEQ multiplex PCR, and TCRdb kept only the in-frame ones, dropping some. The sample records about 60,000 clones, roughly 93% being singletons. What was sequenced was naive CD4+ T cells from blood. Indicated subset: CD45RO-negative CD62L-positive naive CD4 T cells. The receptors derive from a person aged 55 to 75 in good health.

The chain combines TRBV27 with TRBJ1-2, with D maybe TRBD1 (6 bases). Germline CDR1 is MNHEY and CDR2 is SMNVEV (reference sequence). V gave up 3 bases and J gave up 8 bases, with 19 bases separating them. CDR3 length: 15 residues. The CDR3 reads CASSLRGGAFLGYTF. As DNA, the CDR3 is TGTGCCAGCAGTTTGAGGGGGGGCGCGTTTTTAGGCTACACCTTC.

This clone was picked up one time. The chain is built from TRBV11-3 and TRBJ2-1; 9 bases map to TRBD2. The V and J ends lost 2 bases and 3 bases, in that order; junction bases with no gene match: 8. This CDR3 has 17 amino acids. The germline V gene has CDR1 SGHNT and CDR2 YENEEA. The CDR3 region has the DNA TGTGCCAGCAGCTTAAAACGCGGGGGGGATTACTACAATGAGCAGTTCTTC. Protein sequence: CASSLKRGGDYYNEQFF.

V usage is TRBV19 and J usage is TRBJ1-2; D ambiguous. Deletions cut 2 bases from V and 3 bases from J, with 13 bases between. The germline gives CDR1 LNHDA, CDR2 SQIVND (reference sequence). The CDR3 is 15 residues long. This CDR3 reads CASSIYGVQDYGYTF. The CDR3 DNA reads as TGTGCCAGTAGTATATACGGGGTTCAGGACTATGGCTACACCTTC.

The rearrangement links TRBV7-3 to TRBJ2-3, with TRBD2 matching over 10 bases. The trim removed 0 bases at V and 4 bases at J, leaving 10 bases unmatched. Germline assignment: CDR1 SGHTA and CDR2 FQGTGA. The CDR3 has 18 amino acids. The CDR3 reads CASSLTHQLAGYPDTQYF. The CDR3 DNA reads TGTGCCAGCAGCTTAACGCATCAACTAGCGGGATACCCAGATACGCAGTATTTT.

Worth noting for this clone: A read error may produce the germline difference seen at one junction end. The chain links TRBV4-1 to TRBJ1-2, with 8 positions matching TRBD1. Per germline, CDR1 MGHRA and CDR2 YSYEKL. The CDR3 extends over 14 amino acids. Here the CDR3 DNA reads TGCGCCAGCAGCTACGACAGGGGAAACTCTGGCTACACCTTC. Amino acids: CASSYDRGNSGYTF.

The chain uses TRBV7-9 and TRBJ2-3; 14 bases are a match to TRBD2. Germline trimming cut 7 bases from V and 2 bases from J; bases unmatched to any gene: 5. Germline CDR1 and CDR2: SEHNR and FQNEAQ (reference sequence). The CDR3 loop spans 16 amino acids. CDR3 DNA: TGTGCCAGCATCGGACTAGCGGGAGGCCCCACAGATACGCAGTATTTT. This sequence encodes CASIGLAGGPTDTQYF. The whole variable domain, filled in from reference TRBV7-9 and TRBJ2-3, reads DTGVSQNPRHKITKRGQNVTFRCDPISEHNRLYWYRQTLGQGPEFLTYFQNEAQLEKSRLLSDRFSAERPKGSFSTLEIQRTEQGDSAMYLCASIGLAGGPTDTQYFGPGTRLTVL.